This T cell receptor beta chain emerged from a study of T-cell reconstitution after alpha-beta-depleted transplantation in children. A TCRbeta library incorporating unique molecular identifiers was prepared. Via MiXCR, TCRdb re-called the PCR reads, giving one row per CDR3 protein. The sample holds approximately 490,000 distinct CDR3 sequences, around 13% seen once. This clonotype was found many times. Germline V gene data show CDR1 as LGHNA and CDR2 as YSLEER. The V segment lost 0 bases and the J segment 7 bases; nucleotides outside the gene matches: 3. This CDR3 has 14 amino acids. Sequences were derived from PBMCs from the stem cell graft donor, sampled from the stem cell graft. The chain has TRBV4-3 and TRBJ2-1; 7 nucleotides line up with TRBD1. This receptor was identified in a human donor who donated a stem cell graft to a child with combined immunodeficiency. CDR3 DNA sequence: TGCGCCAGCAGCCAAGAGCTACAGGGGAATGAGCAGTTCTTC. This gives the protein CASSQELQGNEQFF.